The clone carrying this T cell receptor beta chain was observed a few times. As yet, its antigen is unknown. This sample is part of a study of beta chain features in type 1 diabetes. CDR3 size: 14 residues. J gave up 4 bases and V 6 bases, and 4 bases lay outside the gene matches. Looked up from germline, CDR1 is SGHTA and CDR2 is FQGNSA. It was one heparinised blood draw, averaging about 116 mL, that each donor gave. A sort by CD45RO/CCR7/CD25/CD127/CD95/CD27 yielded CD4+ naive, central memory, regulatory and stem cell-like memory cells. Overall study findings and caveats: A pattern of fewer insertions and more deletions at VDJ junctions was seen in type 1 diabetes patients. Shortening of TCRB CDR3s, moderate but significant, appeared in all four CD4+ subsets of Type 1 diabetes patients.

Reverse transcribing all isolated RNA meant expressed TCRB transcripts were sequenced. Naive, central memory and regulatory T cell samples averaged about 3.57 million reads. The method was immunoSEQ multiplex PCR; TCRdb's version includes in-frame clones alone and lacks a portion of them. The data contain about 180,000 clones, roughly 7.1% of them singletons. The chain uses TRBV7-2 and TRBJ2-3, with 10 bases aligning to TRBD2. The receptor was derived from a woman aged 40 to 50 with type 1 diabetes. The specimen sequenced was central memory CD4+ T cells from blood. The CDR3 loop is CASRAAGGPDTQYF. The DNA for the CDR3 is TGTGCCAGCAGGGCAGCGGGGGGGCCAGATACGCAGTATTTT.